This T cell receptor (beta chain) was recovered during a study of T cells in Graves' hyperthyroidism and ophthalmopathy. Whole-study findings and limits: Appearing also in blood were most of the thyroid clonotypes expanded above 0.001.

Every diagnosis used clinical symptoms, serum thyroxine and TRAb, thyroid ultrasound and orbital computed tomography. V was pared by 5 bases and J by 14 bases, with 9 bases of the junction left unmatched. This CDR3 has 12 amino acids. Germline values: CDR1 SEHNR, CDR2 FQNEAQ (reference sequence). With respect to this clonotype: Its antigen is not identified.

RNA transcripts yielded amplified TCR beta CDR3 regions. The TCR CDR3 first-round RT-PCR relied on the HTBI primer set. TCRdb re-called the multiplex PCR reads through MiXCR, storing one row per CDR3 protein. The table includes some 800,000 distinct CDR3 sequences, about 38% detected once. Sequenced sample: blood. V usage is TRBV7-9 and J usage is TRBJ1-5; the match to TRBD1 covers 7 bases. The TCR was taken from a man aged 18 to 30 with Graves' hyperthyroidism. The CDR3 region is CASSHRGRHEHF. In DNA form, the CDR3 reads TGTGCCAGCAGCCACAGGGGACGACACGAGCATTTT. The variable domain in full, with the rest retrieved from reference TRBV7-9 and TRBJ1-5, is DTGVSQNPRHKITKRGQNVTFRCDPISEHNRLYWYRQTLGQGPEFLTYFQNEAQLEKSRLLSDRFSAERPKGSFSTLEIQRTEQGDSAMYLCASSHRGRHEHFGDGTRLSIL.